The text below deals with one T cell receptor beta chain. The antigen is not known. The data stem from a study of T-cell memory formation after mild COVID-19. Study findings and constraints: A subset of responding clones appeared in pre-infection memory, suggesting cross-reactive memory joined.

Unmatched junction bases numbered 9, after V lost 4 bases and J lost 10 bases. The V gene's germline CDR1 is SGHTA and CDR2 FQGNSA. This CDR3 is built from 14 residues. cDNA libraries for TCR alpha and TCR beta, carrying sample barcodes and UMIs, came from 5'RACE with constant-segment primers. TCRdb re-analysed the 5' RACE reads in MiXCR, keeping a single row per CDR3 protein. The data show 350,000 to 450,000 distinct CDR3 sequences, 20% seen once. The chain combines TRBV7-2 with TRBJ1-5; 8 bases are a match to TRBD1. The sequencing sample was made of PBMCs or a T cell subset sorted from them (not recorded which). The clonotype comes from an adult woman who had mild COVID-19 (a few samples of this study predate the infection). Cell type and time point are not known. Here the CDR3 reads CASSYDRGQGPQHF. CDR3 coding DNA: TGTGCCAGCAGCTACGACAGGGGCCAGGGTCCCCAGCATTTT. The full variable domain, its missing parts supplied by reference TRBV7-2 and TRBJ1-5, is GAGVSQSPSNKVTEKGKDVELRCDPISGHTALYWYRQSLGQGLEFLIYFQGNSAPDKSGLPSDRFSAERTGGSVSTLTIQRTQQEDSAVYLCASSYDRGQGPQHFGDGTRLSIL.